Each of the 23 T cell receptor beta chains below was sequenced from the same sample in a study of cytomegalovirus exposure and HLA in healthy donors. Some clones are missing from TCRdb's copy, which holds only in-frame ones; the method was immunoSEQ multiplex PCR. There are tens of thousands of clones in the sample; approximately 94% occur only once, and roughly 3.2% lies in the top ten. Sequenced: PBMCs. These receptors were taken from a woman in her late teens or twenties in good health and CMV-seropositive.

The rearrangement uses TRBV5-4 and TRBJ2-5, with 9 bases aligning to TRBD1. The J call is in doubt because the DNA end fits TRBJ2-7 better. The CDR3 extends over 15 amino acids. Germline-derived CDR1 and CDR2 are SGHNT and YYREEE (reference sequence). The CDR3 nucleotides are TGTGCCAGCAGCTCACCGGGACAGGGTCCCTACGAGCAGTACTTC. Protein: CASSSPGQGPYEQYF.

V gene TRBV29-1 combines with J gene TRBJ2-7; 9 nucleotides agree with TRBD1. From germline, CDR1 is SQVTM and CDR2 ANQGSEA. The CDR3 runs 15 residues. V shed 8 bases, J shed 3 bases, and the junction held 14 bases outside the gene matches. CDR3 sequence: CSFKGPGTGNYEQYF. CDR3 in DNA: TGCAGCTTTAAAGGTCCGGGGACAGGGAACTACGAGCAGTACTTC.

V is TRBV5-4 and J is TRBJ1-2, with a tentative D call TRBD1 (5 bases). The CDR3 spans 14 residues. The germline V gene has CDR1 SGHNT and CDR2 YYREEE (reference sequence). V gave up 4 bases and J gave up 8 bases, with 18 bases separating them. The CDR3 loop reads CASSVNRLRHGYTF. The DNA of the CDR3 is TGTGCCAGCAGCGTAAACAGGTTAAGGCACGGCTACACCTTC. The entire variable domain, with the rest obtained from reference TRBV5-4 and TRBJ1-2, is as follows: ETGVTQSPTHLIKTRGQQVTLRCSSQSGHNTVSWYQQALGQGPQFIFQYYREEENGRGNFPPRFSGLQFPNYSSELNVNALELDDSALYLCASSVNRLRHGYTFGSGTRLTVV.

V usage is TRBV6-1 and J usage is TRBJ2-2, with 8 bases aligning to TRBD2. This CDR3 spans 13 amino acids. Germline V gives CDR1 MNHNS, CDR2 SASEGT. V dropped 9 bases and J dropped 5; count of bases not matched to a gene: 5. CDR3 loop: CARGTSSTGELFF. The CDR3 DNA reads TGTGCCAGGGGGACTAGTTCTACCGGGGAGCTGTTTTTT.

This chain joins TRBV28 and TRBJ1-1, with D possibly TRBD1 on 5 matching bases. This CDR3 is 12 amino acids long. Looked up from germline, CDR1 is MDHEN and CDR2 is SYDVKM. The V and J ends lost 6 bases and 4 bases respectively, with 9 bases between them. In nucleotides, the CDR3 is TGTGCCAGCAGCCCGGGGGGCACTGAAGCTTTCTTT. The encoded protein is CASSPGGTEAFF.

The gene calls are TRBV19 and TRBJ2-3, with 9 nucleotides matching TRBD1. There are 13 residues in the CDR3. V lost 11 bases to trimming and J lost 3 bases; unmatched junction nucleotides: 6. Germline-derived CDR1 and CDR2 are LNHDA and SQIVND (reference sequence). This CDR3 reads CASQDRGTDTQYF. The CDR3, as DNA: TGTGCCTCCCAGGACAGGGGAACAGATACGCAGTATTTT. The variable domain in full, with the rest retrieved from reference TRBV19 and TRBJ2-3, is DGGITQSPKYLFRKEGQNVTLSCEQNLNHDAMYWYRQDPGQGLRLIYYSQIVNDFQKGDIAEGYSVSREKKESFPLTVTSAQKNPTAFYLCASQDRGTDTQYFGPGTRLTVL.

The chain combines TRBV28 with TRBJ1-2; possible D gene TRBD1, 5 bases. Per the germline V gene, CDR1 is MDHEN and CDR2 is SYDVKM. The V end lost 2 bases, the J end lost 3 bases, and 13 bases lay between the germline ends. This CDR3 spans 15 amino acids. Written as DNA, the CDR3 is TGTGCCAGCAGTTTACGGGGGGGTCAGTACTATGGCTACACCTTC. Protein product: CASSLRGGQYYGYTF.

CDR3 in DNA: TGTGCCAGCAGTTTAAGTGGGGCCCAACGAATAGACAATGAGCAGTTCTTC. The encoded protein is CASSLSGAQRIDNEQFF. V usage is TRBV28 and J usage is TRBJ2-1, with D possibly matching TRBD1 (5 bases). The V and J ends lost 2 bases and 5 bases respectively, with 19 bases between them. Germline-derived CDR1 and CDR2 are MDHEN and SYDVKM. This CDR3 comprises 17 residues. Using reference TRBV28 and TRBJ2-1 for the parts outside the CDR3, the full variable domain is DVKVTQSSRYLVKRTGEKVFLECVQDMDHENMFWYRQDPGLGLRLIYFSYDVKMKEKGDIPEGYSVSREKKERFSLILESASTNQTSMYLCASSLSGAQRIDNEQFFGPGTRLTVL.

The rearrangement links TRBV7-9 to TRBJ1-5; D is ambiguous. From germline, CDR1 is SEHNR and CDR2 FQNEAQ (reference sequence). The V and J ends lost 5 bases and 1 base respectively, with 9 bases between them. The length of the CDR3 is 14 residues. This chain's CDR3 is CASSPPGSNQPQHF. For the CDR3, the DNA is TGTGCCAGCAGCCCCCCGGGGAGCAATCAGCCCCAGCATTTT.

The rearrangement joins TRBV19 to TRBJ2-4; TRBD1 matches at 7 bases. There are 17 residues in the CDR3. From germline, CDR1 is LNHDA and CDR2 SQIVND (reference sequence). Trimming removed 3 bases from V and 1 base from J; junction bases left unmatched: 9. CDR3 sequence: CASSIVGKGAAKNIQYF. Here the CDR3 DNA reads TGTGCCAGTAGTATCGTGGGGAAGGGGGCGGCCAAAAACATTCAGTACTTC.

This chain uses TRBV5-6 with TRBJ1-3; possibly TRBD1 for D (6 bases). The germline CDR1 and CDR2 sequences are SGHDT and YYEEEE. The V end lost 0 bases, the J end lost 2 bases, and 9 bases lay between the germline ends. The CDR3 spans 15 residues. CDR3 protein: CASSLVSGAGNTIYF. CDR3 DNA: TGTGCCAGCAGCTTGGTTTCAGGGGCTGGAAACACCATATATTTT.

V is TRBV5-5 and J is TRBJ1-4, with a weak D call TRBD1 (6 bases). The CDR3 is made up of 13 amino acids. V lost 6 bases to trimming and J lost 17 bases, with 23 bases between them. The germline gives CDR1 SGHKS, CDR2 YYEKEE (reference sequence). CDR3 nucleotides: TGTGCCAGCACCCTGGACAGACCCGATTTGAGTTTTTTT. Encoded protein: CASTLDRPDLSFF.

CDR3 sequence: CASTRAGESYTF. The CDR3 nucleotides read TGTGCCAGCACTAGGGCAGGGGAGAGCTACACCTTC. The genes are TRBV6-6 and TRBJ1-2; a possible D gene is TRBD1 (6 bases). The germline CDR1 and CDR2 sequences are MNHNY and SVGAGI (reference sequence). CDR3 length: 12 amino acids. V lost 7 bases and J 9 bases, leaving 15 bases between the germline ends.

The gene calls are TRBV27 and TRBJ2-3; D call uncertain. The CDR3 extends over 16 amino acids. Germline CDR1 is MNHEY and CDR2 is SMNVEV (reference sequence). The V end lost 6 bases, the J end lost 0 bases, and 16 bases lay between the germline ends. The CDR3 bases are TGTGCCAGCAGCCCTTCCTCGGTCCGGAGCACAGATACGCAGTATTTT. It translates to CASSPSSVRSTDTQYF.

This chain joins TRBV4-3 and TRBJ1-5; D uncertain. The CDR3 contains 14 residues. Trimming shortened V by 4 bases and J by 4 bases, and 11 bases separated the two germline ends. CDR1 and CDR2 from the germline V gene are LGHNA and YSLEER. DNA of the CDR3: TGCGCCAGCAGCCCTCGGGTCAGAAATCAGCCCCAGCATTTT. Translated: CASSPRVRNQPQHF.

V gene TRBV5-1 combines with J gene TRBJ2-2; 9 bases match TRBD2. The V segment lost 1 base and the J segment 5 bases; nucleotides outside the gene matches: 12. The CDR3 length is 18 residues. From germline, CDR1 is SGHRS and CDR2 YFSETQ. CDR3 amino acids: CASSLSRAGGQQTGELFF. The CDR3, as DNA: TGCGCCAGCAGCTTGAGCCGGGCGGGAGGGCAACAAACCGGGGAGCTGTTTTTT.

This clone is a singleton in its sample. The chain recombines TRBV10-3 with TRBJ1-6; D may be TRBD1 (5 bases). The V and J ends lost 6 bases and 7 bases respectively, with 19 bases between them. This CDR3 spans 16 amino acids. CDR1 is ENHRY and CDR2 is SYGVKD in the germline V gene. The CDR3 nucleotides are TGTGCCATCAGCGGGGACGGGGGGGGTGGCAATTCACCCCTCCACTTT. Translation: CAISGDGGGGNSPLHF.

CDR3: CASSPGEGSNQPQHF. The CDR3 bases are TGTGCCAGCTCACCGGGGGAGGGTAGCAATCAGCCCCAGCATTTT. The V call is TRBV18, the J call TRBJ1-5, with D perhaps TRBD1 (5 bases). V was pared by 3 bases and J by 0 bases, with 9 bases between. Germline loops: CDR1 KGHSH, CDR2 LQKENI. The CDR3 runs to 15 residues.

This clone was recorded once. V is TRBV27 and J is TRBJ1-2; 9 nucleotides agree with TRBD1. This CDR3 region has 14 residues. V lost 4 bases, J lost 6 bases, and 6 bases stayed unmatched. Germline V CDR1 and CDR2: MNHEY, SMNVEV (reference sequence). The CDR3 DNA reads TGTGCCAGCAGTTCCACAGGGGGCGCGCATGGCTACACCTTC. It is translated as CASSSTGGAHGYTF.

The rearrangement links TRBV11-3 to TRBJ2-7; the match to TRBD1 covers 12 bases. V trimming: 5 bases; J trimming: 5 bases; junction bases outside the gene matches: 7. This CDR3 is built from 15 residues. The germline V gene has CDR1 SGHNT and CDR2 YENEEA. CDR3 in amino acids: CASSPGGTGGNEQYF. DNA for the CDR3: TGTGCCAGCAGCCCAGGCGGGACAGGGGGCAACGAGCAGTACTTC. Full variable domain (remainder filled in from reference TRBV11-3 and TRBJ2-7): EAGVVQSPRYKIIEKKQPVAFWCNPISGHNTLYWYLQNLGQGPELLIRYENEEAVDDSQLPKDRFSAERLKGVDSTLKIQPAELGDSAVYLCASSPGGTGGNEQYFGPGTRLTVT.

The chain couples TRBV18 to TRBJ1-5, with D hard to call. The V gene lost 8 bases and the J gene lost 0 bases, with 17 bases spanning the gap. Germline V gene sequence: CDR1 KGHSH, CDR2 LQKENI. The CDR3 sequence is 16 residues long. The CDR3 loop reads CASTTNSMHSNQPQHF. The CDR3 DNA is TGTGCCAGCACTACTAACTCAATGCATAGCAATCAGCCCCAGCATTTT. Combining the CDR3 with reference TRBV18 and TRBJ1-5 gives the whole variable domain NAGVMQNPRHLVRRRGQEARLRCSPMKGHSHVYWYRQLPEEGLKFMVYLQKENIIDESGMPKERFSAEFPKEGPSILRIQQVVRGDSAAYFCASTTNSMHSNQPQHFGDGTRLSIL.

The chain couples TRBV19 to TRBJ2-2, with D unresolved. Germline V CDR1 and CDR2: LNHDA, SQIVND (reference sequence). The CDR3 sequence is 16 residues long. V lost 1 base, J lost 5 bases, and 14 bases lay in between. CDR3 residues: CASSIGQTFGTGELFF. The CDR3 region has the DNA TGTGCCAGTAGTATAGGGCAGACTTTTGGGACCGGGGAGCTGTTTTTT. The full variable domain, with the rest looked up from reference TRBV19 and TRBJ2-2, is DGGITQSPKYLFRKEGQNVTLSCEQNLNHDAMYWYRQDPGQGLRLIYYSQIVNDFQKGDIAEGYSVSREKKESFPLTVTSAQKNPTAFYLCASSIGQTFGTGELFFGEGSRLTVL.

The chain has TRBV7-3 and TRBJ2-7; TRBD1 matches at 8 bases. This CDR3 has 11 amino acids. The V and J ends lost 5 bases and 10 bases, in that order; junction bases with no gene match: 4. CDR1 SGHTA and CDR2 FQGTGA come from the germline V gene. CDR3 residues: CASSPGQDQYF. Written as DNA, the CDR3 is TGTGCCAGCAGCCCGGGACAGGATCAGTACTTC.